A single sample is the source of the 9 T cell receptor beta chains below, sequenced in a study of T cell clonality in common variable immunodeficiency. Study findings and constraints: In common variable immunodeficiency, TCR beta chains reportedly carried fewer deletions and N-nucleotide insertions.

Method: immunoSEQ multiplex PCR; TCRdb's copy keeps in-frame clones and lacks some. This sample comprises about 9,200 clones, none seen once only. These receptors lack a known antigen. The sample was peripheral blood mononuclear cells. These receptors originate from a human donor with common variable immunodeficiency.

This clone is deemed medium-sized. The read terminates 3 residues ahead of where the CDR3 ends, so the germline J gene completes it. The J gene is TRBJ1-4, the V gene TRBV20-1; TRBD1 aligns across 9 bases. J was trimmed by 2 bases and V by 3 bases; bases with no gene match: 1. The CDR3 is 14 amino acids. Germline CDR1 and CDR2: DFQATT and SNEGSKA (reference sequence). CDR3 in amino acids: CSARGTGTNEKLFF. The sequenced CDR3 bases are TGCAGTGCTAGGGGGACAGGGACTAATGAAAAA.

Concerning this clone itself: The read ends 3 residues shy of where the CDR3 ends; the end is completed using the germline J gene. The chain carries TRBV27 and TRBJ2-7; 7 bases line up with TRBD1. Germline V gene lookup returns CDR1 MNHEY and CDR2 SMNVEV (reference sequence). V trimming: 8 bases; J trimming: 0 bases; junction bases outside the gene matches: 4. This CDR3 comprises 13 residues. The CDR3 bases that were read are TGTGCCAGCCGTGACAGGGTCTCCTACGAG. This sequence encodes CASRDRVSYE. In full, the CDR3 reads CASRDRVSYEQYF.

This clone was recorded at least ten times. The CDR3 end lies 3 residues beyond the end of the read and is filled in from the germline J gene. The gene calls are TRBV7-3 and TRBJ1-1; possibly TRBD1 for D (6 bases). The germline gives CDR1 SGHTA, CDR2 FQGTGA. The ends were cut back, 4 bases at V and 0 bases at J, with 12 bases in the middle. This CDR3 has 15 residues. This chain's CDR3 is CASSSLDSLNTEAFF. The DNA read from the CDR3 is TGTGCCAGCAGCTCCCTGGACAGCCTGAACACTGAA. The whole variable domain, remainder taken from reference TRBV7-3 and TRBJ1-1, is GAGVSQTPSNKVTEKGKYVELRCDPISGHTALYWYRQSLGQGPEFLIYFQGTGAADDSGLPNDRFFAVRPEGSVSTLKIQRTERGDSAVYLCASSSLDSLNTEAFFGQGTRLTVV.

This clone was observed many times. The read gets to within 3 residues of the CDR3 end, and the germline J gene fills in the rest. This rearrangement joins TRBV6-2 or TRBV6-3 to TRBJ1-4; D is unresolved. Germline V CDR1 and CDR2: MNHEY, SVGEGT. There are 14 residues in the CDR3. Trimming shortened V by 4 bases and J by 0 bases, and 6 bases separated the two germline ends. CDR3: CASSSVATNEKLFF. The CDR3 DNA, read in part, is TGTGCCAGCAGTTCCGTTGCAACTAATGAAAAA.

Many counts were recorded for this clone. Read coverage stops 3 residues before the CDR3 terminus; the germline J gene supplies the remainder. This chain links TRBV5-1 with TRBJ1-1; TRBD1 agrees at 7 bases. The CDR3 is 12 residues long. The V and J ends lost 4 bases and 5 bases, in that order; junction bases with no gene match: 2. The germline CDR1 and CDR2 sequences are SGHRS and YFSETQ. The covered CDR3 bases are TGCGCCAGCAGCCGACAGGGAACTGAA. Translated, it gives CASSRQGTE. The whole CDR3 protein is CASSRQGTEAFF.

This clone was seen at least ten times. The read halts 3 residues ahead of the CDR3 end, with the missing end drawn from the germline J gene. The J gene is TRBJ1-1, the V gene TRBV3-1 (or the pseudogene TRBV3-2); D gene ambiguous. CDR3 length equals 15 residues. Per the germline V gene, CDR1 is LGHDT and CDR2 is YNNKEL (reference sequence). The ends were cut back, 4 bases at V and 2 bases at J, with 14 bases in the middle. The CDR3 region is CASSPQRVGNTEAFF. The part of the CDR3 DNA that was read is TGTGCCAGCAGCCCGCAAAGGGTAGGAAACACTGAA.

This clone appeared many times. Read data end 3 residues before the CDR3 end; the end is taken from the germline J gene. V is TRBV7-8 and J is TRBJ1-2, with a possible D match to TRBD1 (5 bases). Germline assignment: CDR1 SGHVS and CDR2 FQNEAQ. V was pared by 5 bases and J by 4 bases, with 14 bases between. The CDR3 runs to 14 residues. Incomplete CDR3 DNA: TGTGCCAGCAGCCCCCGGACAATAAGCTATGGC. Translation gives CASSPRTISYG. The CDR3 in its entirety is CASSPRTISYGYTF. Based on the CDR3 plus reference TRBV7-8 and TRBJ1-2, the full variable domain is GAGVSQSPRYKVAKRGQDVALRCDPISGHVSLFWYQQALGQGPEFLTYFQNEAQLDKSGLPSDRFFAERPEGSVSTLKIQRTQQEDSAVYLCASSPRTISYGYTFGSGTRLTVV.

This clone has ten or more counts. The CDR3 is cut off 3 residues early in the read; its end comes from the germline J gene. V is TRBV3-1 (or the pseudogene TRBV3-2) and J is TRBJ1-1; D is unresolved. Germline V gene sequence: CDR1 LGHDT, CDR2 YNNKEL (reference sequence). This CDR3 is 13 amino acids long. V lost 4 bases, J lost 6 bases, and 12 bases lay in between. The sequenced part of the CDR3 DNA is TGTGCCAGCAGCCCCATCGCGGGGTCTGAA. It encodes CASSPIAGSE. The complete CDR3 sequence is CASSPIAGSEAFF.

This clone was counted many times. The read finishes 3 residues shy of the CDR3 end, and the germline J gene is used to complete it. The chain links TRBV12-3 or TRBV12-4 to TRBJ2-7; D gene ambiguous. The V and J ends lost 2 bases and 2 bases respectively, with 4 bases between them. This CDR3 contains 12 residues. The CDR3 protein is CASSLHTYEQYF. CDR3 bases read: TGTGCCAGCAGTTTACACACCTACGAG.